This T cell receptor (beta chain) is drawn from a study of cytomegalovirus exposure and HLA in healthy donors. Broader study findings: A list of 150 to 200 TCR beta chains associated with cytomegalovirus was given.

CDR1 and CDR2 from the germline V gene are MNHEY and SMNVEV (reference sequence). V gave up 5 bases and J gave up 7 bases, with 11 bases separating them. The CDR3 has 12 residues. In the PCR, 60 Vbeta and 13 Jbeta primers were used. Some clones are missing from TCRdb's copy, which holds only in-frame ones; the method was immunoSEQ multiplex PCR. The data contain 40,000 to 55,000 clones, roughly 73% of them singletons. Concerning this clone itself: Its antigen is currently unknown.

Material for sequencing was PBMCs. The sequence derives from a woman in her 40s in good health and CMV-seropositive. The V gene is TRBV27, the J gene TRBJ1-2, with D possibly TRBD1 on 6 matching bases. CDR3 region: CASSPGVGGYTF. In nucleotides, the CDR3 is TGTGCCAGCAGTCCAGGGGTGGGTGGCTACACCTTC.